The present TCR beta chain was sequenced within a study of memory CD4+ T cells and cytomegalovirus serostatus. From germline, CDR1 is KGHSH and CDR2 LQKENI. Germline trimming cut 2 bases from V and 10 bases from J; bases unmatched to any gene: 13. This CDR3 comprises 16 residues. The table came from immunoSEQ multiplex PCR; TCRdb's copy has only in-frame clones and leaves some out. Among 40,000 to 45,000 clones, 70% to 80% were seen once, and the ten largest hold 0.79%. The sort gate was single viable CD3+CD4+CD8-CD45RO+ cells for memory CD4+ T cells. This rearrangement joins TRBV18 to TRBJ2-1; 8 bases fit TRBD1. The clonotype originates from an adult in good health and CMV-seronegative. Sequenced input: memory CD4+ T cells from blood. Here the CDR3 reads CASSPADRQGAREQFF. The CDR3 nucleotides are TGTGCCAGCTCACCAGCAGATCGGCAGGGGGCAAGGGAGCAGTTCTTC.